This T cell receptor beta chain appears in the sequencing data of a study of CD8+ T cells in alopecia areata. Germline V gene data show CDR1 as MNHNS and CDR2 as SASEGT. The CDR3 length is 14 residues. Trimming took 4 bases from V and 4 from J, leaving 14 bases between them. The treatment: oral pan-JAK inhibitor, 5-10 mg twice daily. Sequencing relied on a cDNA template that was reverse transcribed from extracted RNA. Produced via immunoSEQ multiplex PCR; TCRdb's table is partial and in-frame only. The sample holds more than 200,000 clones, under 70% seen once. The origin of this receptor is a human donor with alopecia areata. The genes are TRBV6-1 and TRBJ2-7; possible D gene TRBD1, 5 bases. The sequencing used CD4+ T cells sorted from blood, collected at week 44, from a patient treated with tofacitinib. This CDR3 is CASSAAGQGYEQYF. The CDR3 DNA is TGTGCCAGCAGTGCAGCTGGCCAGGGTTACGAGCAGTACTTC.